The text below deals with one TCR beta chain. Its antigen remains unknown. This record belongs to a study of beta chain features in type 1 diabetes. The CDR3 is 15 residues long. Germline CDR1 MNHEY, CDR2 SMNVEV (reference sequence). V was clipped by 5 bases and J by 7 bases; unmatched bases: 9. Study-level points and caveats: Using cDNA template may skew counts toward highly expressing activated cells. Among patients with Type 1 diabetes, TCRB CDR3s were moderately but significantly shorter in every one of the four CD4+ subsets.

Every isolated RNA sample was fully reverse transcribed, so sequencing captured expressed TCRB transcripts. The protocol was immunoSEQ multiplex PCR, while the TCRdb copy is restricted to in-frame clones and leaves out a portion. The table includes more than 200,000 clones, 16% detected once. The sequenced sample consisted of naive CD4+ T cells from blood. The gene calls are TRBV27 and TRBJ1-4; 8 nucleotides line up with TRBD1. The receptor's source is a man aged 30-40 years with type 1 diabetes. This chain's CDR3 is CASSRPSGGGEKLFF. CDR3 sequence (DNA): TGTGCCAGCAGTCGCCCTTCAGGGGGCGGTGAAAAACTGTTTTTT.